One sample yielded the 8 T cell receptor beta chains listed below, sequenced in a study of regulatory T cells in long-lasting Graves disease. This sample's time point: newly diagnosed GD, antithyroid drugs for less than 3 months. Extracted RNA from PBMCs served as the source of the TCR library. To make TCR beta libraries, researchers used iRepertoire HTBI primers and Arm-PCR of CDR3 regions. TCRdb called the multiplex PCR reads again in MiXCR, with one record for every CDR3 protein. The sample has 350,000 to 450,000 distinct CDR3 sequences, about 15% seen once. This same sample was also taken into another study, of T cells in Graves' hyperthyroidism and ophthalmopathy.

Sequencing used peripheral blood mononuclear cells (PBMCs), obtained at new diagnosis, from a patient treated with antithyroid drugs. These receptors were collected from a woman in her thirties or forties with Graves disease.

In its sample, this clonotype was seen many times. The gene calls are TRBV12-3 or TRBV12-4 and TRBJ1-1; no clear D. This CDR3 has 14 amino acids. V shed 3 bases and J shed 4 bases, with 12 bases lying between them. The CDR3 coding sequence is TGTGCCAGCAGTTTTTCAGGTTGGGGCACTGAAGCTTTCTTT. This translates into CASSFSGWGTEAFF.

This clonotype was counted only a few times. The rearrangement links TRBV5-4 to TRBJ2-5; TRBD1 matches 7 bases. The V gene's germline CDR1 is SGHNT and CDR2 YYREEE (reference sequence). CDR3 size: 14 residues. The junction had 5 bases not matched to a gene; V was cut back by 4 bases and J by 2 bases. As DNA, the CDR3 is TGTGCCAGCAGCCCCGGGACAGATCAAGAGACCCAGTACTTC. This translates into CASSPGTDQETQYF.

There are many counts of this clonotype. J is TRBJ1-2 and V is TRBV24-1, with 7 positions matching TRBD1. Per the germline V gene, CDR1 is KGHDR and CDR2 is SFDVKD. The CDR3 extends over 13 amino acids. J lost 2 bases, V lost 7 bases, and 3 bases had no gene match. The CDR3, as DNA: TGTGCCACCAGAGGGGGCGCCAACTATGGCTACACCTTC. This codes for CATRGGANYGYTF.

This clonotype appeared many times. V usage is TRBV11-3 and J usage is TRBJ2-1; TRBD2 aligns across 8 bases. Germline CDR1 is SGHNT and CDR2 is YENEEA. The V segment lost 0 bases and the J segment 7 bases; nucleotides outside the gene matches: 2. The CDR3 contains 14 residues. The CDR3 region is CASSLELAGNEQFF. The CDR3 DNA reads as TGTGCCAGCAGCTTAGAGCTAGCGGGTAATGAGCAGTTCTTC.

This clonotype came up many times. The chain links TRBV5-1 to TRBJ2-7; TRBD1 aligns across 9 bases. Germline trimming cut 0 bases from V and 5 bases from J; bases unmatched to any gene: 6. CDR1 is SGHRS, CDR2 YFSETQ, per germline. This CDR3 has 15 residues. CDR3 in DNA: TGCGCCAGCAGCTTGGACGGGACAGGGATCGACGAGCAGTACTTC. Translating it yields CASSLDGTGIDEQYF.

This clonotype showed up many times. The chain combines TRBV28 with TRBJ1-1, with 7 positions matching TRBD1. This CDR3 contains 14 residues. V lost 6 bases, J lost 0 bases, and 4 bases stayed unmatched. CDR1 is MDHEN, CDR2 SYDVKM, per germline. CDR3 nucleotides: TGTGCCAGCAGCTGGGGACAGCTGAACACTGAAGCTTTCTTT. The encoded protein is CASSWGQLNTEAFF.

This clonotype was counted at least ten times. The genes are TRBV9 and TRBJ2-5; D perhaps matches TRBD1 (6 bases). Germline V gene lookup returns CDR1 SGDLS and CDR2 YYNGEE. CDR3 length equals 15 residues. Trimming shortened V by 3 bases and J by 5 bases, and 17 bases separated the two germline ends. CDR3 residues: CASSESPGVRETQYF. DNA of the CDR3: TGTGCCAGCAGCGAGTCGCCAGGGGTGCGGGAGACCCAGTACTTC. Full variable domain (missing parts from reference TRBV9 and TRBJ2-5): DSGVTQTPKHLITATGQRVTLRCSPRSGDLSVYWYQQSLDQGLQFLIQYYNGEERAKGNILERFSAQQFPDLHSELNLSSLELGDSALYFCASSESPGVRETQYFGPGTRLLVL.

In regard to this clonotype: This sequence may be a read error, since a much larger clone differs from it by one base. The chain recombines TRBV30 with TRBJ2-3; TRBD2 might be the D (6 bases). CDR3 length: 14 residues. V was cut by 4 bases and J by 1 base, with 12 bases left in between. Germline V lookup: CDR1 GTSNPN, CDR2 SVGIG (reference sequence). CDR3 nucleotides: TGTGCCTGGACCGGGGCTAGCGGCACAGATACGCAGTATTTT. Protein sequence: CAWTGASGTDTQYF.